The rows below give T cell receptor beta chains drawn from one sample of a study of graft-versus-host responses after intestinal transplantation. Clones were read by immunoSEQ multiplex PCR, and TCRdb kept only the in-frame ones, dropping some. The data contain 85,000 to 100,000 clones, 90% of them singletons. These receptors have no identified antigens. The sample here was unstimulated CD4+ T cells sorted from spleen or lymph node cells, taken before intestinal transplant. All receptors come from a human donor who received an intestinal transplant. Each CDR3 is given with its conserved first and last residue. The D gene is left open where the match is weak.

J,V,D,CDR3
TRBJ2-3,TRBV5-1,NA,CASSPHPGFTDTQYF
TRBJ2-1,TRBV9,NA,CASSRGRYNEQFF
TRBJ2-2,TRBV10-2,TRBD2,CASSVSGGAVGELFF
TRBJ2-3,TRBV20-1,NA,CSARRSDTQYF
TRBJ2-3,TRBV7-2,TRBD2,CASSLLGLAVPDTQYF
TRBJ1-1,TRBV6-5,TRBD1,CASRDRGAEAFF
TRBJ1-2,TRBV18,NA,CASSPRAEPYGYTF
TRBJ2-2,TRBV5-1,TRBD2,CASSTTSGGLRNTGELFF
TRBJ1-1,TRBV5-6,NA,CASSQNNYGWTEAFF
TRBJ2-7,TRBV6-5,TRBD2,CASTGGSSYEQYF
TRBJ1-6,TRBV7-9,TRBD1,CASSPGTEPNSPLHF
TRBJ2-3,TRBV2,TRBD2,CASLRRGGPGDTQYF
TRBJ2-7,TRBV5-1,TRBD2,CASSYGLAGHSYEQYF
TRBJ2-6,TRBV4-1,NA,CASSQAQEMTF
TRBJ2-1,TRBV5-1,NA,CASSLEAAQNEQFF
TRBJ1-6,TRBV18,NA,CASSPPVPRDSPLHF
TRBJ1-1,TRBV7-3,NA,CASSLGGGLAEAFF
TRBJ1-2,TRBV2,TRBD1,CASSSGQGDGYTF
TRBJ1-6,TRBV6-1,NA,CASSEARGQSSYNSPLHF
TRBJ2-5,TRBV15,NA,CATSRDHGFGQETQYF